This T cell receptor beta chain appears in the sequencing data of a study of T-cell reconstitution after alpha-beta-depleted transplantation in children. This clonotype was picked up many times. The antigen is undetermined. This CDR3 is 12 amino acids long. Deletions cut 10 bases from V and 6 bases from J, with 12 bases between. Germline loops: CDR1 KGHDR, CDR2 SFDVKD. The library targeted TCRbeta and was prepared with unique molecular identifiers. TCRdb reprocessed the PCR reads with MiXCR, giving one entry per CDR3 protein. This sample carries nearly 250,000 distinct CDR3 sequences, roughly 8% of them seen once, and the ten largest clones take 5% to 8%. Overall study results and limits: After one year, T-cell counts and TCRbeta diversity mostly came from new T cells. Alpha-beta T cells present about two months after transplant were reported to originate from several hundred expanded graft clones. Surviving recipient T cells and thymic progenitors underlay high day-60 TCRbeta diversity in some patients.

The rearrangement uses TRBV24-1 and TRBJ1-5, with D possibly matching TRBD1 (6 bases). The sequences come from PBMCs, mostly from graft donor cells, collected 180 days after TCRalphabeta/CD19-depleted stem cell transplant. This receptor was taken from a male patient aged 10 to 17 who had a stem cell transplant for acute lymphoblastic leukemia, so the T cells may come from the graft donor. The CDR3 DNA is TGTGCCACACAACAGGGAAGTCAGCCCCAGCATTTT. It codes for CATQQGSQPQHF.